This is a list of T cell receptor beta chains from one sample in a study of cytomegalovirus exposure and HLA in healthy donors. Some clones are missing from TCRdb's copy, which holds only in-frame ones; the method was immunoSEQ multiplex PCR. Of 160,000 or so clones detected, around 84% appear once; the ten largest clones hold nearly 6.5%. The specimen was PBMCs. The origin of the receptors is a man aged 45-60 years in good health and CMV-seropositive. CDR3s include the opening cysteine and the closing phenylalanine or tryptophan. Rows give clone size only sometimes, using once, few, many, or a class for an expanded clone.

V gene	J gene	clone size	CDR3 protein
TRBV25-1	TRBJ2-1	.	CASSHPTPPGKEQFF
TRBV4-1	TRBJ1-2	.	CASSQTTGTDYGYTF
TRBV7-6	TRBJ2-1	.	CASSYVSPGDYNEQFF
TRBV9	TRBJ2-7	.	CASSARDSPRYEQYF
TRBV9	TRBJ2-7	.	CASSPQSGEGDEQYF
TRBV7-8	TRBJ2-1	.	CASSLARQGNEQFF
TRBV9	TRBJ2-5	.	CASSVPGSGPQETQYF
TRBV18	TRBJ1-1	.	CASSPQGAPDTEAFF
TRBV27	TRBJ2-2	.	CASSLEGGGRAGELFF
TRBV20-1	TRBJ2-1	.	CSAPSGLEQFF
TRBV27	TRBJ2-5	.	CASSSDYLQETQYF
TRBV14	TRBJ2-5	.	CASSRDSRSVQTQYF
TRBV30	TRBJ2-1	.	CAWSQPGLALF
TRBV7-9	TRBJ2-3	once	CASSLSTSGNPQYF
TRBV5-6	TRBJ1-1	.	CASSSYGQGRLNTEAFF
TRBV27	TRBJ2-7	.	CASGYRGQGDEQYF
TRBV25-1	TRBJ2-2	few	CASSEARVAGELFF
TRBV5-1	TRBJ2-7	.	CASSLSGGEQYF
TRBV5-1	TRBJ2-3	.	CASSSPGSSTDTQYF
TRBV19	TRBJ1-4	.	CASSMGGPRTEKLFF
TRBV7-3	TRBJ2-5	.	CASSLINQETQYF
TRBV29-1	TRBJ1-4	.	CSVIGVSNEKLFF
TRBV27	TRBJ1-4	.	CASSRADRRNEKLFF
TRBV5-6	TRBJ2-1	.	CASSTSDYNEQFF
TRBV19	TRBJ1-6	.	CASRDRGRSPLHF
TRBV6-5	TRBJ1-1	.	CASRRDRESTEAFF
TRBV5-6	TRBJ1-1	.	CASSGGIMNTEAFF
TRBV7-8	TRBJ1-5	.	CASSLTGGVGNQPQHF
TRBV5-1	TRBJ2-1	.	CASSTLAGGNNEQFF
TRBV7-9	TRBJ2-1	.	CASSLPTTTPNNEQFF
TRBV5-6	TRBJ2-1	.	CASSWTGRSSYNEQFF
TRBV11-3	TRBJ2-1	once	CASSLADYNEQFF
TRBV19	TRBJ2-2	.	CASSMKATGSGELFF
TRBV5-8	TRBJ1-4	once	CASSQGLTGNAEKLFF
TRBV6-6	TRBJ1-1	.	CASSLGHGLEAFF
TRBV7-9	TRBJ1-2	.	CASSAQSGTSGYTF
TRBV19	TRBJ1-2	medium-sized	CASTLGGADGYTF
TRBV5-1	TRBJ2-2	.	CASSLTGVTGELFF
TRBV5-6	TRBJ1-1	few	CASSSIQMNTEAFF
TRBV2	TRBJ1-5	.	CASSEINNQPQHF
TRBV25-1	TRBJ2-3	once	CASTTLADTQYF
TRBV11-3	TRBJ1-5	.	CASSLRQGSQPQHF
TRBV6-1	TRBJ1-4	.	CASSESRARTVF
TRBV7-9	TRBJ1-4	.	CASSFRATNEKLFF
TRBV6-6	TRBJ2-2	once	CASSLTSGLTGELFF
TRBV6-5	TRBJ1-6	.	CASSYSLQGNSPLHF
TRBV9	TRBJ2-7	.	CASSVGGSPGGYEQYF
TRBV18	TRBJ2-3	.	CASSRGTGERVDTQYF
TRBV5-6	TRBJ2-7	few	CASSPMGQLSYEQYF